This T cell receptor beta chain stems from a study of blood T cell repertoires in COVID-19. Repertoires were generated with immunoSEQ multiplex PCR, while TCRdb's copy carries only in-frame clones and drops some. The table shows some 180,000 clones, with about 82% occurring only once. The CDR3 is 13 residues long. V dropped 2 bases and J dropped 4 bases, with 6 bases sitting between them. Germline V gene data show CDR1 as KGHSH and CDR2 as LQKENI. This chain links TRBV18 with TRBJ2-1, with D perhaps TRBD1 (5 bases). The TCR sequence derives from an elderly woman with COVID-19, enrolled during active disease. Sequencing was done on a sample of peripheral blood. In DNA form, the CDR3 reads TGTGCCAGCTCACCAACAGGTTACAATGAGCAGTTCTTC. Its translation: CASSPTGYNEQFF.